This record covers a single T cell receptor beta chain. No antigen is known for it. This entry is derived from a study of CD8 T cells in ankylosing spondylitis. Study outcomes and limitations: What appeared characteristic of ankylosing spondylitis blood was a TCR beta motif of 7 or 8 highly homologous variants. It was reported that disease-linked clones were significantly enriched in matched ankylosing spondylitis synovial fluid.

Library preparation for TCR beta used quantitative 5'-RACE with molecular barcodes. In TCRdb, the 5' RACE reads were re-called with MiXCR into one record per CDR3 protein. The table records about 330,000 distinct CDR3 sequences, roughly 8% of them present only once. Germline V lookup: CDR1 SQVTM, CDR2 ANQGSEA. The V gene lost 6 bases and the J gene lost 0 bases, with 9 bases spanning the gap. The CDR3 totals 13 residues. This sequence originates from a male donor with ankylosing spondylitis. The chain recombines TRBV29-1 with TRBJ1-3; D gene uncertain. Specimen: blood, either unsorted or a sorted T cell fraction (not recorded which). CDR3 DNA sequence: TGCAGCGTCGCCGGTTACTCTGGAAACACCATATATTTT. It yields the protein CSVAGYSGNTIYF.